Each of the 14 T cell receptor beta chains below was sequenced from the same sample in a study of Graves' ophthalmopathy and Graves' hyperthyroidism. Using RNA transcripts, the TCR beta CDR3 regions were amplified. First-round RT-PCR relied on HTBI primers, and a second-round multiplex PCR came next. Via MiXCR, TCRdb re-called the multiplex PCR reads, giving one row per CDR3 protein. The sample has some 360,000 distinct CDR3 sequences, roughly 15% seen once. Sequencing was carried out using peripheral blood. Receptors originate from an adult woman with stable Graves' hyperthyroidism.

This clonotype has only a few counts. The genes are TRBV4-1 and TRBJ2-7; D possibly uses TRBD1 or TRBD2 (5 bases each). Trimming removed 5 bases at V and 1 base at J, with 15 bases between. Looked up from germline, CDR1 is MGHRA and CDR2 is YSYEKL. This CDR3 has 15 residues. CDR3 nucleotides: TGCGCCAGCAGCAACTGGTTGGGGGAATCCTACGAGCAGTACTTC. This gives the protein CASSNWLGESYEQYF.

The rearrangement uses TRBV28 and TRBJ2-2; D perhaps matches TRBD2 (6 bases). Between the trimmed V and J ends, which lost 8 bases and 4 bases, there was a span of 14 bases. Germline assignment: CDR1 MDHEN and CDR2 SYDVKM. The CDR3 length is 14 residues. CDR3 residues: CASSGRTSTGELFF. The CDR3 nucleotides are TGTGCCAGCTCCGGGAGAACTAGCACCGGGGAGCTGTTTTTT.

This clonotype has at least ten counts. This rearrangement joins TRBV12-3 or TRBV12-4 to TRBJ2-7, with TRBD2 matching over 7 bases. This CDR3 is 16 amino acids long. With 7 bases clipped from V and 2 bases from J, the junction kept 14 bases outside the gene matches. CDR3 DNA sequence: TGTGCCAGCACCCCAGCGGGACGCACATCCACCTACGAGCAGTACTTC. This gives the protein CASTPAGRTSTYEQYF.

This clonotype was seen ten or more times. The chain has TRBV11-2 and TRBJ2-7, with 7 bases aligning to TRBD2. V lost 3 bases to trimming and J lost 0 bases; unmatched junction nucleotides: 5. CDR3 length: 15 residues. The V gene's germline CDR1 is SGHAT and CDR2 FQNNGV. The chain's CDR3 is CASSFLAGSSYEQYF. The CDR3 DNA follows: TGTGCCAGCAGCTTCTTAGCGGGCTCCTCCTACGAGCAGTACTTC.

In its sample, this clonotype was seen many times. A read error may account for a junction end that differs from germline. The V gene is TRBV30, the J gene TRBJ1-2; the D is unclear. This CDR3 is built from 12 residues. In germline, CDR1 is GTSNPN, CDR2 SVGIG (reference sequence). Here the CDR3 reads CAWSVRALGRTF. CDR3 in DNA: TGTGCCTGGAGTGTACGCGCGCTTGGTCGAACTTTC.

This chain uses TRBV6-1 with TRBJ2-2; 8 positions match TRBD1. V shed 7 bases and J 7 bases; nucleotides not matched to a gene: 11. The CDR3 length is 15 residues. Germline CDR1 is MNHNS and CDR2 is SASEGT. Here the CDR3 reads CASMMGQAGGGELFF. DNA of the CDR3: TGTGCCAGCATGATGGGACAGGCGGGTGGCGGGGAGCTGTTTTTT.

This clonotype occurred many times. This chain links TRBV20-1 with TRBJ2-7, with TRBD2 matching 8 bases. With V trimmed by 2 bases and J by 4 bases, 4 bases remained unmatched. The CDR3 totals 13 residues. Germline V gene lookup returns CDR1 DFQATT and CDR2 SNEGSKA (reference sequence). In nucleotides, the CDR3 is TGCAGTGCTAGACCGGGACTAGGATACGAGCAGTACTTC. This codes for CSARPGLGYEQYF.

This clonotype was found a few times. The chain links TRBV10-3 to TRBJ1-1, with a weak D call TRBD1 (5 bases). The V end was cut by 5 bases, the J end by 6 bases, with 22 bases between. CDR3 length: 16 residues. The germline V gene encodes CDR1 ENHRY and CDR2 SYGVKD. The CDR3 spells CAISLKSGASAAEAFF. CDR3 DNA: TGTGCCATCAGTTTGAAGAGTGGGGCCTCTGCTGCTGAAGCTTTCTTT.

The table lists this clonotype with many counts. This chain joins TRBV27 and TRBJ2-7; TRBD1 matches 7 bases. The CDR3 totals 16 residues. V was clipped by 1 base and J by 2 bases; unmatched bases: 8. Germline V gives CDR1 MNHEY, CDR2 SMNVEV (reference sequence). The CDR3 DNA reads as TGTGCCAGCAGTTTATTACAGGGGACCCGTCCCTACGAGCAGTACTTC. Its protein is CASSLLQGTRPYEQYF.

This clonotype has a handful of counts. The chain recombines TRBV30 with TRBJ2-2, with 9 bases matching TRBD1. V lost 2 bases to trimming and J lost 6 bases; unmatched junction nucleotides: 4. CDR3 size: 14 residues. Germline-derived CDR1 and CDR2 are GTSNPN and SVGIG (reference sequence). This chain's CDR3 is CAWSPGQGAGELFF. The CDR3 coding sequence is TGTGCCTGGAGTCCGGGACAGGGTGCCGGGGAGCTGTTTTTT.

This clonotype was counted at least ten times. The junction departs from germline at one end; a sequencing error may be responsible. The chain has TRBV2 and TRBJ2-5; 7 positions agree with TRBD2. Germline V gene data show CDR1 as SNHLY and CDR2 as FYNNEI. The CDR3 has 11 amino acids. The CDR3 spells CASSSRGVVNF. CDR3 nucleotide sequence: TGTGCCAGCAGTTCTCGGGGGGTGGTGAACTTC.

This clonotype was seen repeatedly, ten times or more. The rearrangement joins TRBV12-3 or TRBV12-4 to TRBJ2-5, with unresolved D. The V end was cut by 3 bases, the J end by 2 bases, with 7 bases between. The CDR3 is 13 amino acids. The CDR3: CASSLLQQETQYF. CDR3 DNA sequence: TGTGCCAGCAGTTTGTTGCAGCAAGAGACCCAGTACTTC.

This clonotype occurred many times. This chain joins TRBV19 and TRBJ2-4, with 7 bases identical to TRBD1. The CDR3 spans 18 residues. The germline gives CDR1 LNHDA, CDR2 SQIVND (reference sequence). V shed 3 bases and J 4 bases; nucleotides not matched to a gene: 15. The CDR3 DNA sequence: TGTGCCAGTAGTATTTCATACCTTAAAGGGACAGATAAAAACATTCAGTACTTC. Translation: CASSISYLKGTDKNIQYF.

This clonotype was detected ten times or more. The CDR3 coding sequence is TGCAGTGCTAATCTCAGACCGACCTACGAGCAGTACTTC. This codes for CSANLRPTYEQYF. This sequence joins TRBV20-1 and TRBJ2-7; D remains unclear. V was cut by 4 bases and J by 2 bases, with 12 bases left in between. Per germline, CDR1 DFQATT and CDR2 SNEGSKA (reference sequence). This CDR3 region has 13 residues.